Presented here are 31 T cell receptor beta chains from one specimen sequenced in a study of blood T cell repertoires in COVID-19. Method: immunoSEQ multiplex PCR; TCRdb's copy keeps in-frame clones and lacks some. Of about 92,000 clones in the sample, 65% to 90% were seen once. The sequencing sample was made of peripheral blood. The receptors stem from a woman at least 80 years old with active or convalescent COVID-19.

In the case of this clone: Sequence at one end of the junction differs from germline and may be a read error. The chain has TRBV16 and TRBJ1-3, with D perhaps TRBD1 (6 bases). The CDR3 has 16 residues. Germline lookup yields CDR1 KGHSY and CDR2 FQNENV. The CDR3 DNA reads TGTGCCAGCAGCCAATTCCAAGTGAGGGGGGGACCTTCGCCAAATTTT. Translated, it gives CASSQFQVRGGPSPNF.

The CDR3 is CASSLGAGGTYEQYF. CDR3 coding DNA: TGTGCCAGCAGCTTAGGGGCGGGGGGGACCTACGAGCAGTACTTC. The V call is TRBV7-2, the J call TRBJ2-7; TRBD2 agrees at 9 bases. Trimming at V came to 1 base and at J to 2 bases, leaving 3 bases not matched to a gene. Germline V gives CDR1 SGHTA, CDR2 FQGNSA. The CDR3 runs to 15 residues. Full variable domain (outside the CDR3, taken from reference TRBV7-2 and TRBJ2-7): GAGVSQSPSNKVTEKGKDVELRCDPISGHTALYWYRQSLGQGLEFLIYFQGNSAPDKSGLPSDRFSAERTGGSVSTLTIQRTQQEDSAVYLCASSLGAGGTYEQYFGPGTRLTVT.

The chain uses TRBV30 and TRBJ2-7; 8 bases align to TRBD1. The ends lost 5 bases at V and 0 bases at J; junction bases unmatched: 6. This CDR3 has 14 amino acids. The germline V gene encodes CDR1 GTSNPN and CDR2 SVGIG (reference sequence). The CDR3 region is CAWGRQGNSYEQYF. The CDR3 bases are TGTGCCTGGGGCCGACAGGGGAACTCCTACGAGCAGTACTTC.

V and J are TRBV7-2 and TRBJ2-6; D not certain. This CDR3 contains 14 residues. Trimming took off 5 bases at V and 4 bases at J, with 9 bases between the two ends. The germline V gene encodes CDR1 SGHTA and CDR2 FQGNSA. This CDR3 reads CASSPEPGANVLTF. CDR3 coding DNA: TGTGCCAGCAGCCCCGAGCCCGGGGCCAACGTCCTGACTTTC.

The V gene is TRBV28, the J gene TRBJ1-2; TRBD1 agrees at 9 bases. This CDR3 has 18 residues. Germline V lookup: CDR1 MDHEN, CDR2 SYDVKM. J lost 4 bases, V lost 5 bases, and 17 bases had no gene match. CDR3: CASSPLPTGTGFFYGYTF. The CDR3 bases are TGTGCCAGCAGTCCTTTACCAACCGGGACAGGGTTCTTCTATGGCTACACCTTC.

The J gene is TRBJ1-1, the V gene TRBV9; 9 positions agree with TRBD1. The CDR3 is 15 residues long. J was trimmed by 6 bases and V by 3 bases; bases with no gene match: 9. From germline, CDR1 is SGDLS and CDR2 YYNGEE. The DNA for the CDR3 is TGTGCCAGCAGCGAGGGGAAGACAGGGGGTCCTGAAGCTTTCTTT. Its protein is CASSEGKTGGPEAFF.

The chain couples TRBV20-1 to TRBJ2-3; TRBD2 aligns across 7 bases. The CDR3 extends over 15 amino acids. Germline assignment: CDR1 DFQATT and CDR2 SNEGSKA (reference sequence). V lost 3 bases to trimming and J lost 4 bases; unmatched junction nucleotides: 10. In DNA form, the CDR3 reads TGCAGTGCTAGTGCTGGGACTACTCGATCAGATACGCAGTATTTT. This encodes CSASAGTTRSDTQYF.

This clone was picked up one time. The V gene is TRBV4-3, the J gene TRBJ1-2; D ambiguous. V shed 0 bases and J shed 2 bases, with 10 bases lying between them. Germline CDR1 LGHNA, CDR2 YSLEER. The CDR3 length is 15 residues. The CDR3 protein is CASSQDIGRNYGYTF. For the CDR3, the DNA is TGCGCCAGCAGCCAAGATATCGGCAGGAACTATGGCTACACCTTC.

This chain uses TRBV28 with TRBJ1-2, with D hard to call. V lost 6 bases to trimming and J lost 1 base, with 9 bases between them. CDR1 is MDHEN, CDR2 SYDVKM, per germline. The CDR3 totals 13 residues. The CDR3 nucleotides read TGTGCCAGCAGCCTAGACGGTAACTATGGCTACACCTTC. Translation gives CASSLDGNYGYTF.

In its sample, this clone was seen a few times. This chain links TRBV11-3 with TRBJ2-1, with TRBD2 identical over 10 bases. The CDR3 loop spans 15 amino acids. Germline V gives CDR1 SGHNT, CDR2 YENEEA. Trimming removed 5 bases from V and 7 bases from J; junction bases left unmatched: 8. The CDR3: CASSTASGSTNEQFF. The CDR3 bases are TGTGCCAGCAGCACCGCTAGCGGGAGTACGAATGAGCAGTTCTTC.

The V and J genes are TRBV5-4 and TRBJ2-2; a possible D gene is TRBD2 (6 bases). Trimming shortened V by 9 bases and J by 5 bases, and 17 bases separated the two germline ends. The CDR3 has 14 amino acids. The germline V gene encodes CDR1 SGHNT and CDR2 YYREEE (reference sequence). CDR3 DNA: TGTGCCATCTCGTCGGGGACTCCAACCGGGGAGCTGTTTTTT. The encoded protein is CAISSGTPTGELFF.

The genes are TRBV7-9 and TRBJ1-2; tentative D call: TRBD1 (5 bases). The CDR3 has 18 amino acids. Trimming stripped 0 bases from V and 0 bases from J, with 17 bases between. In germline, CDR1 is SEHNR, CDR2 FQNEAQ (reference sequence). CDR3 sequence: CASSLATKDTRANYGYTF. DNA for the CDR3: TGTGCCAGCAGCTTAGCGACGAAGGACACCCGCGCTAACTATGGCTACACCTTC.

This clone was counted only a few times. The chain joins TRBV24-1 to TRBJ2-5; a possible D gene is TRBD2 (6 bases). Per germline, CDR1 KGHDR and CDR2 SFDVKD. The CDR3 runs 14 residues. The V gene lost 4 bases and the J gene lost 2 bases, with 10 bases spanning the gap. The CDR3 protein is CATSDLGGQETQYF. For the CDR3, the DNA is TGTGCCACCAGTGACCTCGGGGGTCAAGAGACCCAGTACTTC.

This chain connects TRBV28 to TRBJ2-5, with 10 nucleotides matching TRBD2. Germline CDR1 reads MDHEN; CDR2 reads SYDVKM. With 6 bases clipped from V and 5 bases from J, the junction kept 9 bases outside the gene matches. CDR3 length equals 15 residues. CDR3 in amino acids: CASSPRLAGAETQYF. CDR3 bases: TGTGCCAGCAGCCCTCGCCTAGCGGGAGCTGAGACCCAGTACTTC.

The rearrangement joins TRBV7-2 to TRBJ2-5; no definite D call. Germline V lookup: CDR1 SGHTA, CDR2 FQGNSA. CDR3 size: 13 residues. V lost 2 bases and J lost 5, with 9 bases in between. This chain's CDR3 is CASSLSNWETQYF. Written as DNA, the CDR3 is TGTGCCAGCAGCTTATCAAACTGGGAGACCCAGTACTTC.

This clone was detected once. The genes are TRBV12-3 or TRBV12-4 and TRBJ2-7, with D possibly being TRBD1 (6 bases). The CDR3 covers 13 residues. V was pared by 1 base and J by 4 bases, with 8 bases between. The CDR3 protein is CASSLVGGYEQYF. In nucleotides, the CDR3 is TGTGCCAGCAGTTTAGTAGGGGGATACGAGCAGTACTTC.

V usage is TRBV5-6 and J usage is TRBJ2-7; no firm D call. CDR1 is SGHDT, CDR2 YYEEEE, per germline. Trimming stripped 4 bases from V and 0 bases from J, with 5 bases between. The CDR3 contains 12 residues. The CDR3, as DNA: TGTGCCAGCAGCCTCCCCTCCTACGAGCAGTACTTC. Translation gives CASSLPSYEQYF. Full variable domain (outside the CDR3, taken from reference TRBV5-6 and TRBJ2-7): DAGVTQSPTHLIKTRGQQVTLRCSPKSGHDTVSWYQQALGQGPQFIFQYYEEEERQRGNFPDRFSGHQFPNYSSELNVNALLLGDSALYLCASSLPSYEQYFGPGTRLTVT.

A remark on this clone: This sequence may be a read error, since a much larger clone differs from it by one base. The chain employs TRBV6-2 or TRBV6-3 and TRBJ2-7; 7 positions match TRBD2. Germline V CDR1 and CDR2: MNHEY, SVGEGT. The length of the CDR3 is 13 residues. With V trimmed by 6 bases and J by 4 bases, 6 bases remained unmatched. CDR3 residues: CASSSLADYEQYF. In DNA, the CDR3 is TGTGCCAGCAGCTCGCTAGCGGATTACGAGCAGTACTTC.

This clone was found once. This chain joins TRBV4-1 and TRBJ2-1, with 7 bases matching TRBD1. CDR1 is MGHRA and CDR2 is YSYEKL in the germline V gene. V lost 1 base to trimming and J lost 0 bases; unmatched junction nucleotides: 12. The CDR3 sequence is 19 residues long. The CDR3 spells CASSQGGAQGDSSYNEQFF. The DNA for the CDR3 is TGCGCCAGCAGCCAAGGAGGTGCCCAGGGGGACAGCTCCTACAATGAGCAGTTCTTC.

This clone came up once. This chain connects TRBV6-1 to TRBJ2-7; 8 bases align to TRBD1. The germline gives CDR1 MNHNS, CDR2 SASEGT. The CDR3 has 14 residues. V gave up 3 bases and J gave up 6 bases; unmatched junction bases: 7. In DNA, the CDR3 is TGTGCCAGCAGTGACCCGGGACAGGAGGGCGAGCAGTACTTC. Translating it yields CASSDPGQEGEQYF.

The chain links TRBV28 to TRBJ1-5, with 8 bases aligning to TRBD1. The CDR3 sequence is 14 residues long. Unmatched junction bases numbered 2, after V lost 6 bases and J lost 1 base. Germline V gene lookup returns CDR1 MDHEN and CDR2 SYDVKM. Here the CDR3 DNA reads TGTGCCAGCAGGACAGGGGCAAGCAATCAGCCCCAGCATTTT. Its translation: CASRTGASNQPQHF.

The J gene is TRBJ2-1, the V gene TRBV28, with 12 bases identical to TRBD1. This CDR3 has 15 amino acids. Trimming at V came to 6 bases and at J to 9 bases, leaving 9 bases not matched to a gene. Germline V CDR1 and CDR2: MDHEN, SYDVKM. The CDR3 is CASRPPGQGATEQFF. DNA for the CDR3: TGTGCCAGCAGGCCACCGGGACAGGGGGCAACTGAGCAGTTCTTC. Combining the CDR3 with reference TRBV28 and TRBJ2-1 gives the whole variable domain DVKVTQSSRYLVKRTGEKVFLECVQDMDHENMFWYRQDPGLGLRLIYFSYDVKMKEKGDIPEGYSVSREKKERFSLILESASTNQTSMYLCASRPPGQGATEQFFGPGTRLTVL.

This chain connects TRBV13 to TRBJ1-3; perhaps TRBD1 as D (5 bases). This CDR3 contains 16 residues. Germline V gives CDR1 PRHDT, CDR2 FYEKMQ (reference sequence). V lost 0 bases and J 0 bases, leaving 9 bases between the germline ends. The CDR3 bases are TGTGCCAGCAGCTTAGGCGCACAGGTCTCTGGAAACACCATATATTTT. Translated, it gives CASSLGAQVSGNTIYF.

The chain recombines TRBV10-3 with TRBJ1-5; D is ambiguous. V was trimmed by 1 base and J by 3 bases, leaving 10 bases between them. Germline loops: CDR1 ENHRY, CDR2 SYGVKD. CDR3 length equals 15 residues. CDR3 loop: CAISEFAGNNQPQHF. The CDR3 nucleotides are TGTGCCATCAGTGAGTTCGCAGGAAACAATCAGCCCCAGCATTTT.

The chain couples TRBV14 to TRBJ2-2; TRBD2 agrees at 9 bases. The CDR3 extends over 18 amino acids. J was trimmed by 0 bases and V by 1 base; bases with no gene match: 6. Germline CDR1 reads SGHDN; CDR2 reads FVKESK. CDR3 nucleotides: TGTGCCAGCAGCCAAGGGGCTAGCGGGGCCGCGAACACCGGGGAGCTGTTTTTT. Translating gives CASSQGASGAANTGELFF. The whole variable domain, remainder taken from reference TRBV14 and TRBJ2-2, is EAGVTQFPSHSVIEKGQTVTLRCDPISGHDNLYWYRRVMGKEIKFLLHFVKESKQDESGMPNNRFLAERTGGTYSTLKVQPAELEDSGVYFCASSQGASGAANTGELFFGEGSRLTVL.

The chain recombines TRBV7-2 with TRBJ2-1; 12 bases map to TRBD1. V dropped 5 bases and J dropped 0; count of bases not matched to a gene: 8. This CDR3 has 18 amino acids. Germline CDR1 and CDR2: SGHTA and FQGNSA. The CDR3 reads CASSPGQGAPSSYNEQFF. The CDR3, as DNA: TGTGCCAGCAGCCCGGGACAGGGGGCCCCGAGCTCCTACAATGAGCAGTTCTTC.

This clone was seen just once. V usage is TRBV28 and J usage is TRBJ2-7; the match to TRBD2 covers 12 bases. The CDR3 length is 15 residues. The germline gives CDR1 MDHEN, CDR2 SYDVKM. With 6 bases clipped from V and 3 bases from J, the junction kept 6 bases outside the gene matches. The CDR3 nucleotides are TGTGCCAGCAGGAAGACTAGCGGGAGTCTCTACGAGCAGTACTTC. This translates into CASRKTSGSLYEQYF.

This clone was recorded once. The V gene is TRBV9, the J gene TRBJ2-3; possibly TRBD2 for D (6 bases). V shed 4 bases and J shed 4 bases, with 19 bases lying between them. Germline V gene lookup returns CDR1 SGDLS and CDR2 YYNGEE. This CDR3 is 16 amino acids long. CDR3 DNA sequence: TGTGCCAGCAGCCTAAGACTAGAGGGGTTAGCAGATACGCAGTATTTT. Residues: CASSLRLEGLADTQYF. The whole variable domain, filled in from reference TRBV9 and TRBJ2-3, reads DSGVTQTPKHLITATGQRVTLRCSPRSGDLSVYWYQQSLDQGLQFLIQYYNGEERAKGNILERFSAQQFPDLHSELNLSSLELGDSALYFCASSLRLEGLADTQYFGPGTRLTVL.

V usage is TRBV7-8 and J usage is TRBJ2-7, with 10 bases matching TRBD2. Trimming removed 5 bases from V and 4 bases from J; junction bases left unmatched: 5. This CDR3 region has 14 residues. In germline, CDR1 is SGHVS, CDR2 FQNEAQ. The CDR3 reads CASSTGLAPYEQYF. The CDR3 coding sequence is TGTGCCAGCAGCACGGGACTAGCGCCGTACGAGCAGTACTTC.

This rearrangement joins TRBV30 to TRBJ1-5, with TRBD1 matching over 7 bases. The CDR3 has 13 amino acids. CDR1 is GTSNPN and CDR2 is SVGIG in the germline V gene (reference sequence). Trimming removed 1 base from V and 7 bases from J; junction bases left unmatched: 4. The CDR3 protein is CAWSGGTEQPQHF. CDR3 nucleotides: TGTGCCTGGAGTGGAGGGACAGAACAGCCCCAGCATTTT.

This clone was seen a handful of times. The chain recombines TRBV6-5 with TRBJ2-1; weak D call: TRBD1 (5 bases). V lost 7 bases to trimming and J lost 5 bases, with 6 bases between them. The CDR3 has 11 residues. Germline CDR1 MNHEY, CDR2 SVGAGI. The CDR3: CASTGNNEQFF. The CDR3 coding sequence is TGTGCCAGCACAGGGAACAATGAGCAGTTCTTC.